Listed below are T cell receptor beta chains from one sample, sequenced in a study of Ad26.COV2.S vaccination and SARS-CoV-2 variants. Assay used: immunoSEQ multiplex PCR; TCRdb lists only in-frame clones, some missing. The data contain under 550,000 clones, 75% to 95% of them singletons. This specimen was peripheral blood, taken in a trial of Ad26.COV2.S vaccine versus placebo. All receptors come from a person aged 18-65 years who received the Ad26.COV2.S COVID-19 vaccine or a placebo. CDR3s include the opening cysteine and the closing phenylalanine or tryptophan. Fields, in order: J gene, V gene, CDR3 length, D gene, CDR3 protein, CDR3 DNA. D genes are given only for firm matches.

j_call: TRBJ2-1; v_call: TRBV20-1; cdr3_length: 16; d_call: TRBD2; cdr3_aa: CSASPAGEGSYNEQFF; cdr3_nt: TGCAGTGCTAGTCCCGCGGGGGAGGGATCCTACAATGAGCAGTTCTTC
j_call: TRBJ2-7; v_call: TRBV12-3/TRBV12-4; cdr3_length: 11; d_call: NA; cdr3_aa: CASSLDYEQYF; cdr3_nt: TGTGCCAGCAGCCTCGATTACGAGCAGTACTTC
j_call: TRBJ1-5; v_call: TRBV7-9; cdr3_length: 15; d_call: TRBD1; cdr3_aa: CASSATGGRDQPQHF; cdr3_nt: TGTGCCAGCAGCGCGACAGGGGGGAGAGATCAGCCCCAGCATTTT
j_call: TRBJ2-1; v_call: TRBV5-4; cdr3_length: 13; d_call: NA; cdr3_aa: CASSRDLYNEQFF; cdr3_nt: TGTGCCAGCAGCCGCGACCTGTACAATGAGCAGTTCTTC
j_call: TRBJ2-7; v_call: TRBV29-1; cdr3_length: 13; d_call: TRBD1; cdr3_aa: CSALRDSTYEQYF; cdr3_nt: TGCAGCGCCCTCCGGGACAGTACCTACGAGCAGTACTTC
j_call: TRBJ2-5; v_call: TRBV6-2/TRBV6-3; cdr3_length: 15; d_call: NA; cdr3_aa: CASSYSRQVKETQYF; cdr3_nt: TGTGCCAGCAGTTACTCCCGACAGGTGAAAGAGACCCAGTACTTC
j_call: TRBJ2-7; v_call: TRBV7-2; cdr3_length: 15; d_call: TRBD2; cdr3_aa: CASSQQSSGTYEQYF; cdr3_nt: TGTGCCAGCAGCCAACAATCTAGCGGGACATACGAGCAGTACTTC
j_call: TRBJ2-2; v_call: TRBV11-2; cdr3_length: 14; d_call: NA; cdr3_aa: CASSPFPNTGELFF; cdr3_nt: TGTGCCAGCAGCCCGTTTCCGAACACCGGGGAGCTGTTTTTT
j_call: TRBJ1-1; v_call: TRBV3-1/TRBV3-2; cdr3_length: 13; d_call: NA; cdr3_aa: CASSPYPGPTAFF; cdr3_nt: TGTGCCAGCAGCCCCTACCCTGGTCCTACAGCTTTCTTT
j_call: TRBJ2-1; v_call: TRBV2; cdr3_length: 12; d_call: TRBD1; cdr3_aa: CASSLTGFEQFF; cdr3_nt: TGTGCCAGCAGTCTGACAGGGTTTGAGCAGTTCTTC